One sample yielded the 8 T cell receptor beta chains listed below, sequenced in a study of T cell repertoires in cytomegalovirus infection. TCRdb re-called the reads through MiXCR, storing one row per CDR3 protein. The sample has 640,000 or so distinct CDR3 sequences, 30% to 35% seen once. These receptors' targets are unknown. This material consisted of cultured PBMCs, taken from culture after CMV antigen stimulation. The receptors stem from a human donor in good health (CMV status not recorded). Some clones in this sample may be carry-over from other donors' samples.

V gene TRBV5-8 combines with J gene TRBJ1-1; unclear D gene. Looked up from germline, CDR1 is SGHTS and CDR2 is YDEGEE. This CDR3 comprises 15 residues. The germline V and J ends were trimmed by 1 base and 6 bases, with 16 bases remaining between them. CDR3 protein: CASSLYYPGSAEAFF. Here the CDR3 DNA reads TGTGCCAGCAGCTTGTATTACCCAGGTTCGGCTGAAGCTTTCTTT.

The CDR3 DNA follows: TGTGCCAGCAGCTCCGTGAGGCAACCAAATCAGCCCCAGCATTTT. It translates to CASSSVRQPNQPQHF. The chain has TRBV7-8 and TRBJ1-5; D gene unclear. This CDR3 spans 15 amino acids. CDR1 and CDR2 from the germline V gene are SGHVS and FQNEAQ. The V end was cut by 4 bases, the J end by 4 bases, with 14 bases between.

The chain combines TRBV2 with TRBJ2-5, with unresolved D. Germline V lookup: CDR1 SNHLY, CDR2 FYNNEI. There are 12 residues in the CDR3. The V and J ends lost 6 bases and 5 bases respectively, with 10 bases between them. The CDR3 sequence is CASRPVLETQYF. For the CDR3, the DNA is TGTGCCAGCAGACCTGTGTTGGAGACCCAGTACTTC. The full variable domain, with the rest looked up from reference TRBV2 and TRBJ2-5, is EPEVTQTPSHQVTQMGQEVILRCVPISNHLYFYWYRQILGQKVEFLVSFYNNEISEKSEIFDDQFSVERPDGSNFTLKIRSTKLEDSAMYFCASRPVLETQYFGPGTRLLVL.

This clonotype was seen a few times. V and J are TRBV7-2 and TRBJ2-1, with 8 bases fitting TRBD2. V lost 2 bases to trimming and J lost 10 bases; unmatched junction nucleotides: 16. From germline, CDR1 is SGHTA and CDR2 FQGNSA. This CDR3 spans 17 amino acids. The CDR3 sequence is CASSLNPIAGLTNEQFF. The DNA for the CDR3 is TGTGCCAGCAGCTTAAATCCCATAGCGGGACTAACCAACGAGCAGTTCTTC.

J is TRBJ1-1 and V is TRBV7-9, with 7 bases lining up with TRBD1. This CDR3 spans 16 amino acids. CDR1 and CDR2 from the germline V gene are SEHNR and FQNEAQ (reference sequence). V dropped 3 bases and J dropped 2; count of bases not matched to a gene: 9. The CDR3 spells CASSLPRTGLNTEAFF. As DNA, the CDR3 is TGTGCCAGCAGCTTGCCCCGGACAGGACTAAACACTGAAGCTTTCTTT.

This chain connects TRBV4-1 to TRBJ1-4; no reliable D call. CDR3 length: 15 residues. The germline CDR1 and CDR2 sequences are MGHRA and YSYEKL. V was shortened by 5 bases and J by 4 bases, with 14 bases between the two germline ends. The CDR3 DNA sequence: TGCGCCAGCAGCTACCTAGGGTCAAGTAATGAAAAACTGTTTTTT. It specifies CASSYLGSSNEKLFF.

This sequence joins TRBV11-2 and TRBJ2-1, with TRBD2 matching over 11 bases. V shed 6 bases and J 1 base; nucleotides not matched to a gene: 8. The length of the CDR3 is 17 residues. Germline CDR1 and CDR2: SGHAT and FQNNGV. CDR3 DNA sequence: TGTGCCAGCAGACTGCGACTAGCGGGGACATCCTACAATGAGCAGTTCTTC. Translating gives CASRLRLAGTSYNEQFF.

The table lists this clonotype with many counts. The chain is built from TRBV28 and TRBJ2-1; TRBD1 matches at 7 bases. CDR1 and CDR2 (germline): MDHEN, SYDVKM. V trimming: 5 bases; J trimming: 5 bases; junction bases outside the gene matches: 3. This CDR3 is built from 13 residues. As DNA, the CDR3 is TGTGCCAGCAGTCCCGGGACAGACAATGAGCAGTTCTTC. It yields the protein CASSPGTDNEQFF. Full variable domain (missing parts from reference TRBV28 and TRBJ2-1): DVKVTQSSRYLVKRTGEKVFLECVQDMDHENMFWYRQDPGLGLRLIYFSYDVKMKEKGDIPEGYSVSREKKERFSLILESASTNQTSMYLCASSPGTDNEQFFGPGTRLTVL.